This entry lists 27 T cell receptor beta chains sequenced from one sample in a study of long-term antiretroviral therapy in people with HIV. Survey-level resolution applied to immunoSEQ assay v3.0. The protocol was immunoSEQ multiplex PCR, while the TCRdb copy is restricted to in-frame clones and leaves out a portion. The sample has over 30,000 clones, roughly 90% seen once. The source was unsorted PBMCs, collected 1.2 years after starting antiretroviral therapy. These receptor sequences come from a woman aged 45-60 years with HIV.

The CDR3 region has the DNA TGTGCCAGCAGTGGGCAGGGAGCTGGGGCCAACGTCCTGACTTTC. The encoded protein is CASSGQGAGANVLTF. The gene calls are TRBV6-1 and TRBJ2-6, with D possibly called TRBD1 or TRBD2 (5 bases each). This CDR3 has 15 residues. V lost 4 bases and J lost 2, with 9 bases in between. Per germline, CDR1 MNHNS and CDR2 SASEGT.

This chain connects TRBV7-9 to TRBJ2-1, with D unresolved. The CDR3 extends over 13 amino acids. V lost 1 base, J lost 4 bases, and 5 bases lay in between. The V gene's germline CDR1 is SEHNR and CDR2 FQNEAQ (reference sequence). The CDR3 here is CASSLVLYNEQFF. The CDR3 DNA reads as TGTGCCAGCAGCTTAGTTTTGTACAATGAGCAGTTCTTC.

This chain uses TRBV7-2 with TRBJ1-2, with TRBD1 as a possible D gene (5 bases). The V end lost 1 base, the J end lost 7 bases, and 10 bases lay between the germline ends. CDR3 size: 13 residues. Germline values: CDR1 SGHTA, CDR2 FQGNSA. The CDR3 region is CASSLDPGSGYTF. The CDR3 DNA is TGTGCCAGCAGCTTAGATCCAGGGAGTGGCTACACCTTC. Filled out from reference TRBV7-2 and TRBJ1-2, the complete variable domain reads GAGVSQSPSNKVTEKGKDVELRCDPISGHTALYWYRQSLGQGLEFLIYFQGNSAPDKSGLPSDRFSAERTGGSVSTLTIQRTQQEDSAVYLCASSLDPGSGYTFGSGTRLTVV.

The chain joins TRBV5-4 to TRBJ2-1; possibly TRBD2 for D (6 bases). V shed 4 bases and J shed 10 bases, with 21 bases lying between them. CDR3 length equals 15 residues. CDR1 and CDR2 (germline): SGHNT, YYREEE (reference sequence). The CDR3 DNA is TGTGCCAGCAGCCCGGGACTTGCCCACGAACGGGAGCAGTTCTTC. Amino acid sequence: CASSPGLAHEREQFF.

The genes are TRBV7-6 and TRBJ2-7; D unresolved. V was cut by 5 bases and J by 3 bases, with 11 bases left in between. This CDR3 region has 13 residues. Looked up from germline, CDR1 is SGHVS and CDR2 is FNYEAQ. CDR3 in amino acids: CASSPGPDYEQYF. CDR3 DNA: TGTGCCAGCAGCCCCGGGCCAGACTACGAGCAGTACTTC.

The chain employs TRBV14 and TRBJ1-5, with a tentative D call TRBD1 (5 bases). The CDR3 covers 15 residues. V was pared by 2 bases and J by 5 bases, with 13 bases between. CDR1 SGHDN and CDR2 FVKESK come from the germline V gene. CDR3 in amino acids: CASSQLRDLDQPQHF. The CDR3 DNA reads TGTGCCAGCAGCCAACTCAGGGATCTAGATCAGCCCCAGCATTTT.

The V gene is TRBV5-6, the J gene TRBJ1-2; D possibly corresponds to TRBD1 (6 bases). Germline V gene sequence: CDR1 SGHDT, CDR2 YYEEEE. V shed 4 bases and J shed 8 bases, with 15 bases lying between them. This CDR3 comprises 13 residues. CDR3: CASSPGATSGYTF. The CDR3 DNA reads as TGTGCCAGCAGCCCGGGGGCCACGTCAGGCTACACCTTC. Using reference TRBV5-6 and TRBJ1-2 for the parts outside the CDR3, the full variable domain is DAGVTQSPTHLIKTRGQQVTLRCSPKSGHDTVSWYQQALGQGPQFIFQYYEEEERQRGNFPDRFSGHQFPNYSSELNVNALLLGDSALYLCASSPGATSGYTFGSGTRLTVV.

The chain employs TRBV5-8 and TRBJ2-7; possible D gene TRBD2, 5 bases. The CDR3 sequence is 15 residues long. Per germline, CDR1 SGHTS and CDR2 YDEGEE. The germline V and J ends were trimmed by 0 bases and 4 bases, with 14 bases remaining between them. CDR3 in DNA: TGTGCCAGCAGCTTGGCCGACGAGGAGGAGTACGAGCAGTACTTC. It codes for CASSLADEEEYEQYF.

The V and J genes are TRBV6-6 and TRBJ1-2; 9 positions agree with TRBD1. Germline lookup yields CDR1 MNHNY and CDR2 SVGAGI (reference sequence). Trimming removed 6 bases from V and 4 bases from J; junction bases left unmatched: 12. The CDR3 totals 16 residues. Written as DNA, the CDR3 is TGTGCCAGCAGCGCCGACAGGGGGAGTCGTGTCTATGGCTACACCTTC. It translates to CASSADRGSRVYGYTF.

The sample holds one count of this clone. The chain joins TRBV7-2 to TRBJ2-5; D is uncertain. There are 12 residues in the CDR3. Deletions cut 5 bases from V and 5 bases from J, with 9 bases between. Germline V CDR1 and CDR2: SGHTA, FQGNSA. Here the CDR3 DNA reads TGTGCCAGCAGCCGTACCCGGGAGACCCAGTACTTC. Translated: CASSRTRETQYF. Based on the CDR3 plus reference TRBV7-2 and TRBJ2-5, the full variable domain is GAGVSQSPSNKVTEKGKDVELRCDPISGHTALYWYRQSLGQGLEFLIYFQGNSAPDKSGLPSDRFSAERTGGSVSTLTIQRTQQEDSAVYLCASSRTRETQYFGPGTRLLVL.

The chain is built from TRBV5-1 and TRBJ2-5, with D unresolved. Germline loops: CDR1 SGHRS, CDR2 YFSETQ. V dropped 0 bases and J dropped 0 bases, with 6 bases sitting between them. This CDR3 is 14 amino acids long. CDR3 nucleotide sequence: TGCGCCAGCAGCTTGGAACTTAACCAAGAGACCCAGTACTTC. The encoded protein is CASSLELNQETQYF.

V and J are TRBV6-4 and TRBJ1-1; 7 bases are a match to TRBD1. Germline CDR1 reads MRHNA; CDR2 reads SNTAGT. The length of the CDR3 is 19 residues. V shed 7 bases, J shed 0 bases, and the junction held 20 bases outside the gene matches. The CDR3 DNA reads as TGTGCCAGCACGATAATCGTCGACAGGGCACAGGCCATGAACACTGAAGCTTTCTTT. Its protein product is CASTIIVDRAQAMNTEAFF.

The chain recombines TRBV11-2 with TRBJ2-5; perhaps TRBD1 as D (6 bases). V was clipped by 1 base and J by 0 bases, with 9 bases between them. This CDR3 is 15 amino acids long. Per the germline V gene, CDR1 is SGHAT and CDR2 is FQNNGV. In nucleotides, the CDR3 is TGTGCCAGCAGCTTAGGGACAGCGTACCAAGAGACCCAGTACTTC. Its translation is CASSLGTAYQETQYF.

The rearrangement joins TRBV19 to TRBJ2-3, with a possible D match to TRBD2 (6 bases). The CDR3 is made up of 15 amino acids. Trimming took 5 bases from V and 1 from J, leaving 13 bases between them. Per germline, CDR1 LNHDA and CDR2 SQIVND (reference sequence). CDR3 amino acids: CASSSAGLGTDTQYF. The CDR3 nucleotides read TGTGCCAGTAGTTCTGCGGGGCTGGGCACAGATACGCAGTATTTT.

The CDR3 DNA follows: TGTGCCATCAGTGTGGGCAGCAGGAACACTGAAGCTTTCTTT. Translation: CAISVGSRNTEAFF. This chain joins TRBV10-3 and TRBJ1-1; D is uncertain. The CDR3 spans 14 residues. Germline V lookup: CDR1 ENHRY, CDR2 SYGVKD. V gave up 4 bases and J gave up 1 base, with 10 bases separating them.

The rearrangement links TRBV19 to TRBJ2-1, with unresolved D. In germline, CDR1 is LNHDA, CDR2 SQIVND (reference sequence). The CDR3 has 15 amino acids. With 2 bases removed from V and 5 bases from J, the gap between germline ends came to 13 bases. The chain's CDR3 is CASSISAGLHNEQFF. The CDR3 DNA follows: TGTGCCAGTAGTATATCCGCAGGCCTACACAATGAGCAGTTCTTC.

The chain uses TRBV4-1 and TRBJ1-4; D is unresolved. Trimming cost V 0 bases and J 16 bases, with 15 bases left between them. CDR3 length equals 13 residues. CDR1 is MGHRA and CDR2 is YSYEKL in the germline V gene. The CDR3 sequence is CASSQDRRRRRFF. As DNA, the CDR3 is TGCGCCAGCAGCCAAGATCGACGGCGACGCCGGTTTTTT.

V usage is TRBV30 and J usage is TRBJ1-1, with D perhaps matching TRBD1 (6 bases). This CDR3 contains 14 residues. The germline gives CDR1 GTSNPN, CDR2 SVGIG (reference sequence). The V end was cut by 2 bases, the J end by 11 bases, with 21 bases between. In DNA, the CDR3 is TGTGCCTGGAGTACCAGGGGAGGGCCCTTGAAGGCTTTCTTT. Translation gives CAWSTRGGPLKAFF.

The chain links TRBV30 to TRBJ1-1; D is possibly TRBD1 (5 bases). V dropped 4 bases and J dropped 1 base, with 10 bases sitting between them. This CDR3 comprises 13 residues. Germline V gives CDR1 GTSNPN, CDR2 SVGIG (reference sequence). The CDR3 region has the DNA TGTGCCTGGACGAGGACATCGAACACTGAAGCTTTCTTT. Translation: CAWTRTSNTEAFF.

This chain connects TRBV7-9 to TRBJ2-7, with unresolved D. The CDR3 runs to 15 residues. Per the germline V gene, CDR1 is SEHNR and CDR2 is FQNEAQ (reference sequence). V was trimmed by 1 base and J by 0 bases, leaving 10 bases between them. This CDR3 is CASSLGAPSSYEQYF. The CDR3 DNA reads TGTGCCAGCAGCTTAGGAGCCCCGAGCTCCTACGAGCAGTACTTC. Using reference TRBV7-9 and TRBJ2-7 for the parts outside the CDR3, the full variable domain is DTGVSQNPRHKITKRGQNVTFRCDPISEHNRLYWYRQTLGQGPEFLTYFQNEAQLEKSRLLSDRFSAERPKGSFSTLEIQRTEQGDSAMYLCASSLGAPSSYEQYFGPGTRLTVT.

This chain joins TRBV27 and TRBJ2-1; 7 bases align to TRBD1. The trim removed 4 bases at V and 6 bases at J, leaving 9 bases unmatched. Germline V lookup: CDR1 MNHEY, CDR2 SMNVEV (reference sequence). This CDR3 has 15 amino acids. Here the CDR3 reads CASSSYRGAVNEQFF. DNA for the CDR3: TGTGCCAGCAGTTCTTACAGGGGCGCGGTCAATGAGCAGTTCTTC.

CDR3 sequence (DNA): TGTGCCAGCAGCACCCAGCGGGGGAGGGGAGAGACCCAGTACTTC. As protein: CASSTQRGRGETQYF. The chain is built from TRBV7-2 and TRBJ2-5; 8 nucleotides agree with TRBD2. There are 15 residues in the CDR3. CDR1 and CDR2 (germline): SGHTA, FQGNSA. V was clipped by 5 bases and J by 4 bases; unmatched bases: 9.

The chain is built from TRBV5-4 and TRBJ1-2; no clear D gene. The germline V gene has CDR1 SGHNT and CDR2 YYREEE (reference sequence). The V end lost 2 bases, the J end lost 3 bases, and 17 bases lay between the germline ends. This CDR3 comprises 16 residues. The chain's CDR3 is CASSLEDEGYDYGYTF. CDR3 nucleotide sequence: TGTGCCAGCAGCTTAGAGGATGAGGGTTACGACTATGGCTACACCTTC.

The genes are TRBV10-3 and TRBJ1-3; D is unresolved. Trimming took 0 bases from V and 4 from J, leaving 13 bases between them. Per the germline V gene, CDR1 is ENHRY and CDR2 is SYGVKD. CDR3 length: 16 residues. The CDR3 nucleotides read TGTGCCATCAGTGAGTCGAGTGCAAGCGGAGGAAACACCATATATTTT. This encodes CAISESSASGGNTIYF.

In DNA form, the CDR3 reads TGTGCCAGCAGCTTCGGACTGGAAGAGACCCAGTACTTC. Its translation: CASSFGLEETQYF. J is TRBJ2-5 and V is TRBV7-2; D may be TRBD2 (5 bases). The germline CDR1 and CDR2 sequences are SGHTA and FQGNSA. Trimming took 3 bases from V and 3 from J, leaving 8 bases between them. This CDR3 comprises 13 residues.

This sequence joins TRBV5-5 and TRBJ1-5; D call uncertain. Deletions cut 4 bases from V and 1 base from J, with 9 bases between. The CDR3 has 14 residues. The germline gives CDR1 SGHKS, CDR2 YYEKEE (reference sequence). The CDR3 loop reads CASSMTRSNQPQHF. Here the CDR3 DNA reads TGTGCCAGCAGCATGACTAGAAGCAATCAGCCCCAGCATTTT.

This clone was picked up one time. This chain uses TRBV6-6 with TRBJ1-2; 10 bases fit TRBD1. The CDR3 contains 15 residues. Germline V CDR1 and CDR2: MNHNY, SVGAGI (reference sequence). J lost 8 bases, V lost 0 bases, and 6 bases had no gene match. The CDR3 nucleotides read TGTGCCAGCAGTTACTCGAGACAGGGGGCGGAAGGCTACACCTTC. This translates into CASSYSRQGAEGYTF.